Listed below are T cell receptor beta chains from one sample, sequenced in a study of somatic mutations in cytotoxic T cells in rheumatoid arthritis. Some clones are missing from TCRdb's copy, which holds only in-frame ones; the method was immunoSEQ multiplex PCR. The table has some 20,000 clones, less than 75% seen once. The sample consisted of CD8+ T cells sorted from blood. The source is a woman aged 60 to 75 in good health. CDR3s include the opening cysteine and the closing phenylalanine or tryptophan. D genes are given only for firm matches. Part of the rows lack a size; the others show once, few, many or a class for expanded clones.

D gene: TRBD1; clone size: NA; J gene: TRBJ1-4; V gene: TRBV15; CDR3 DNA: TGTGCCACTTCTGGGACAGGGGGCGAAGGTGAAAAACTGTTTTTT; CDR3 protein: CATSGTGGEGEKLFF
D gene: NA; clone size: NA; J gene: TRBJ2-1; V gene: TRBV10-2; CDR3 DNA: TGCGCCAGCAGTGCCCCCGGGGCCAATGAGCAGTTCTTC; CDR3 protein: CASSAPGANEQFF
D gene: TRBD2; clone size: NA; J gene: TRBJ2-7; V gene: TRBV4-1; CDR3 DNA: TGCGCCAGCAGCCAGGCCCCCGGGAGGCCCACCTACGAGCAGTACTTC; CDR3 protein: CASSQAPGRPTYEQYF
D gene: NA; clone size: few; J gene: TRBJ2-7; V gene: TRBV5-4; CDR3 DNA: TGTGCCAGCAGTGCCGGGACGGCCGAGCAGTACTTC; CDR3 protein: CASSAGTAEQYF
D gene: NA; clone size: NA; J gene: TRBJ1-1; V gene: TRBV13; CDR3 DNA: TGTGCCAGCAGCTTGGGAGGTAGGGGGGAGGCTTTCTTT; CDR3 protein: CASSLGGRGEAFF
D gene: NA; clone size: NA; J gene: TRBJ1-2; V gene: TRBV9; CDR3 DNA: TGTGCCAGCTCCGGACTCTATGGCTACACCTTC; CDR3 protein: CASSGLYGYTF
D gene: NA; clone size: NA; J gene: TRBJ1-2; V gene: TRBV6-6; CDR3 DNA: TGTGCCAGCAGTTACGGACTCCTCTATGGCTACACCTTC; CDR3 protein: CASSYGLLYGYTF
D gene: TRBD2; clone size: NA; J gene: TRBJ2-1; V gene: TRBV27; CDR3 DNA: TGTGCCAGCAGTGTCGGACTAGCGGCCTCCTACAATGAGCAGTTCTTC; CDR3 protein: CASSVGLAASYNEQFF
D gene: NA; clone size: NA; J gene: TRBJ1-1; V gene: TRBV27; CDR3 DNA: TGTGCCAGCAGTCCCTTGGGGGGTCGCACTGAAGCTTTCTTT; CDR3 protein: CASSPLGGRTEAFF
D gene: TRBD2; clone size: NA; J gene: TRBJ2-1; V gene: TRBV2; CDR3 DNA: TGTGCCAGCAGTGAAGCGGCGGGGGGTCCCTACAATGAGCAGTTCTTC; CDR3 protein: CASSEAAGGPYNEQFF
D gene: NA; clone size: once; J gene: TRBJ2-5; V gene: TRBV5-1; CDR3 DNA: TGCGCCAGCAGCTTGGCGGGACGGGGACACCAAGAGACCCAGTACTTC; CDR3 protein: CASSLAGRGHQETQYF
D gene: NA; clone size: NA; J gene: TRBJ1-2; V gene: TRBV29-1; CDR3 DNA: TGCAGCGTTGAACAGACGACAGGAGATTATGGCTACACCTTC; CDR3 protein: CSVEQTTGDYGYTF
D gene: NA; clone size: NA; J gene: TRBJ2-1; V gene: TRBV9; CDR3 DNA: TGTGCCAGCAGCGTGGCAGGACAGAGCTACAATGAGCAGTTCTTC; CDR3 protein: CASSVAGQSYNEQFF
D gene: NA; clone size: NA; J gene: TRBJ1-2; V gene: TRBV25-1; CDR3 DNA: TGTGCCAGCAGTGATTCCATGTATGGCTACACCTTC; CDR3 protein: CASSDSMYGYTF
D gene: TRBD2; clone size: NA; J gene: TRBJ2-1; V gene: TRBV27; CDR3 DNA: TGTGCCAGCAGTCATACCGGGACTAGCGGGGTCTACAATGAGCAGTTCTTC; CDR3 protein: CASSHTGTSGVYNEQFF
D gene: TRBD1; clone size: NA; J gene: TRBJ2-7; V gene: TRBV7-9; CDR3 DNA: TGTGCCAGCAGCCGGACAGGGGTAACCTACGAGCAGTACTTC; CDR3 protein: CASSRTGVTYEQYF
D gene: TRBD2; clone size: NA; J gene: TRBJ2-4; V gene: TRBV18; CDR3 DNA: TGTGCCAGGAAACTAGCGGGGGGGCTAGAGGTTCAGTACTTC; CDR3 protein: CARKLAGGLEVQYF
D gene: NA; clone size: NA; J gene: TRBJ1-1; V gene: TRBV12-5; CDR3 DNA: TGTGCTAGTCAGCTCCGGGGAGCAAACACTGAAGCTTTCTTT; CDR3 protein: CASQLRGANTEAFF
D gene: NA; clone size: NA; J gene: TRBJ1-4; V gene: TRBV9; CDR3 DNA: TGTGCCAGCAGCGTGCATCACCGAAATAATGAAAAACTGTTTTTT; CDR3 protein: CASSVHHRNNEKLFF
D gene: NA; clone size: NA; J gene: TRBJ1-2; V gene: TRBV7-9; CDR3 DNA: TGTGCCAGCAGCCCGGTCAGACAATATGGCTACACCTTC; CDR3 protein: CASSPVRQYGYTF
D gene: TRBD2; clone size: NA; J gene: TRBJ2-4; V gene: TRBV19; CDR3 DNA: TGTGCCAGTAGTATCAGCCCTACAACAGCGGGGGGTGGGACCGGTTTGTACTTC; CDR3 protein: CASSISPTTAGGGTGLYF
D gene: NA; clone size: NA; J gene: TRBJ1-6; V gene: TRBV6-1; CDR3 DNA: TGTGCCAGCAGTGAACGTTCGGTCTTTCTAGGTTCACCCCTCCACTTT; CDR3 protein: CASSERSVFLGSPLHF
D gene: NA; clone size: NA; J gene: TRBJ2-7; V gene: TRBV19; CDR3 DNA: TGTGCCAGTAACCCCGCCGGGCCCGGGGACGAGCAGTACTTC; CDR3 protein: CASNPAGPGDEQYF
D gene: NA; clone size: NA; J gene: TRBJ2-7; V gene: TRBV11-3; CDR3 DNA: TGTGCCAGCAGCTTAGAGAGGGGCTCTTCCTACGAGCAGTACTTC; CDR3 protein: CASSLERGSSYEQYF
D gene: NA; clone size: NA; J gene: TRBJ1-5; V gene: TRBV7-9; CDR3 DNA: TGTGCCAGCAGCTTAGGAGGGACGAGGAGCGGTCAGCCCCAGCATTTT; CDR3 protein: CASSLGGTRSGQPQHF
D gene: TRBD1; clone size: NA; J gene: TRBJ1-1; V gene: TRBV9; CDR3 DNA: TGTGCCAGCAGCGTATTTACGAGACAGGGAAATACTGAAGCTTTCTTT; CDR3 protein: CASSVFTRQGNTEAFF
D gene: NA; clone size: NA; J gene: TRBJ2-7; V gene: TRBV5-4; CDR3 DNA: TGTGCCAGCAGCTTTCGTTTAGGAGGTCCGGCACCTTACGAGCAGTACTTC; CDR3 protein: CASSFRLGGPAPYEQYF
D gene: NA; clone size: NA; J gene: TRBJ2-1; V gene: TRBV27; CDR3 DNA: TGTGCCAGCAGTTTTCCCGGGAGACAAGGTGAGCAGTTCTTC; CDR3 protein: CASSFPGRQGEQFF
D gene: NA; clone size: NA; J gene: TRBJ1-2; V gene: TRBV30; CDR3 DNA: TGTGCCTGGAAGCTTTATGGCTACACCTTC; CDR3 protein: CAWKLYGYTF
D gene: NA; clone size: NA; J gene: TRBJ2-7; V gene: TRBV29-1; CDR3 DNA: TGCAGCGTTGAAGATTCGCGAGATTCCTACGAGCAGTACTTC; CDR3 protein: CSVEDSRDSYEQYF
D gene: NA; clone size: large; J gene: TRBJ1-4; V gene: TRBV30; CDR3 DNA: TGTGCCTGGAGTGTAGCGGGGAAACTGTTTTTT; CDR3 protein: CAWSVAGKLFF
D gene: NA; clone size: NA; J gene: TRBJ1-1; V gene: TRBV7-9; CDR3 DNA: TGTGCCAGCAGCCCAGGGGACACTGAAGCTTTCTTT; CDR3 protein: CASSPGDTEAFF
D gene: TRBD2; clone size: NA; J gene: TRBJ2-7; V gene: TRBV2; CDR3 DNA: TGTGCCAGCAGTGGGGAGCGGGGGATAGGCGGCGAGCAGTACTTC; CDR3 protein: CASSGERGIGGEQYF
D gene: TRBD1; clone size: NA; J gene: TRBJ1-4; V gene: TRBV6-1; CDR3 DNA: TGTGCCAGCAGTGAAGCGATCGGGACAGGGGATGAAAAACTGTTTTTT; CDR3 protein: CASSEAIGTGDEKLFF
D gene: TRBD2; clone size: NA; J gene: TRBJ2-1; V gene: TRBV7-9; CDR3 DNA: TGTGCCAGCAGCCCGACTAGCGGGGGGAGGTACAATGAGCAGTTCTTC; CDR3 protein: CASSPTSGGRYNEQFF